This T cell receptor (beta chain) originates from a study of shared clonotypes between healthy human individuals. Findings and limits, study-wide: The represented genetic and exposure-history diversity was limited by the small number of donors.

Comment on this clone: No antigen is known for it.

Trimming took 8 bases from V and 8 from J, leaving 22 bases between them. The CDR3 loop spans 15 amino acids. Germline loops: CDR1 MNHEY, CDR2 SMNVEV (reference sequence). The naive CD8 population came from CD45RO-negative cells selected for CCR7, without terminally differentiated effector memory CD45RA+ cells. Generated by immunoSEQ multiplex PCR, the TCRdb table keeps only in-frame clones and is missing some. In the table there are millions of clones, approximately 94% of which are singletons. The sample was naive CD8+ T cells sorted from blood. This chain joins TRBV27 and TRBJ2-1, with D uncertain. The TCR comes from a man aged 18 to 29 in good health. CDR3 sequence reads: CASSPMIISVDEQFF. The CDR3 DNA sequence: TGTGCCAGCTCCCCCATGATCATCAGTGTGGATGAGCAGTTCTTC.